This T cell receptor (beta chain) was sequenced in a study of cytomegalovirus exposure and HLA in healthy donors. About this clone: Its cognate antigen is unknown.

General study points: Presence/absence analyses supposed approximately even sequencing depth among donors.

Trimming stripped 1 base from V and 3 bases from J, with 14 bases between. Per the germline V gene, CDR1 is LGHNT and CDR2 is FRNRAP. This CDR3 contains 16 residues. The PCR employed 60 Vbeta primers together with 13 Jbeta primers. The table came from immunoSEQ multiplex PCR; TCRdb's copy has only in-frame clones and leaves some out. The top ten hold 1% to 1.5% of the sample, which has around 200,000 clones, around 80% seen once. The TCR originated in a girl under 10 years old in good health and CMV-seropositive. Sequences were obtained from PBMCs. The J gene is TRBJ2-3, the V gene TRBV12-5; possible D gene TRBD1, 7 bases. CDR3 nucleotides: TGTGCTAGTGGTTTGGCCCTGACAGGGAGGACAGATACGCAGTATTTT. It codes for CASGLALTGRTDTQYF. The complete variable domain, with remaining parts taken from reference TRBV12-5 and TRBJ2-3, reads DARVTQTPRHKVTEMGQEVTMRCQPILGHNTVFWYRQTMMQGLELLAYFRNRAPLDDSGMPKDRFSAEMPDATLATLKIQPSEPRDSAVYFCASGLALTGRTDTQYFGPGTRLTVL.